The present TCR beta chain was sequenced within a study of radiotherapy plus CTLA-4 blockade in lung cancer. This clone is a singleton in its sample. Libraries were prepared by immunoSEQ multiplex PCR; TCRdb keeps only in-frame clonotypes and omits some of them. The data show tens of thousands of clones, 70% to 75% seen once. The receptor's source is a human donor with non-small cell lung cancer that progressed on radiotherapy plus ipilimumab. The sequencing used peripheral blood, collected from a patient treated with radiotherapy plus ipilimumab.

The CDR3, as DNA: TGCGCCAGCAGCCACACGCCAGGGGGTAACACTGAAGCTTTCTTT. This gives the protein CASSHTPGGNTEAFF. The rearrangement uses TRBV4-1 and TRBJ1-1; 7 bases line up with TRBD1. The V gene's germline CDR1 is MGHRA and CDR2 YSYEKL. The junction had 6 bases not matched to a gene; V was cut back by 3 bases and J by 2 bases. The CDR3 has 15 amino acids.